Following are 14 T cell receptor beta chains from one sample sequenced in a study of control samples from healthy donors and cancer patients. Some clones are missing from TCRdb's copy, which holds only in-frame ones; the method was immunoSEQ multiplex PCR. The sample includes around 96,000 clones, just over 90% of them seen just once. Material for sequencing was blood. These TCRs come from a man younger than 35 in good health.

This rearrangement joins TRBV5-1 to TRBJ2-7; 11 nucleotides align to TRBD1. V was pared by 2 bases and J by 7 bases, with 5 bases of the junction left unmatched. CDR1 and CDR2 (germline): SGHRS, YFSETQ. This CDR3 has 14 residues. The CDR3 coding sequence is TGCGCCAGCAGCTTTGGGACAGGGGGTCGTGAGCAGTACTTC. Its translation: CASSFGTGGREQYF.

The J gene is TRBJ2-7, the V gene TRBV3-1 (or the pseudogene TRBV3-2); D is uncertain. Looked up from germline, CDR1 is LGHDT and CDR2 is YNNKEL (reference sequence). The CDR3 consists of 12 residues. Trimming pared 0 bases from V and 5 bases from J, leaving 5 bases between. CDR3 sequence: CASSQDQDEQYF. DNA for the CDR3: TGTGCCAGCAGCCAAGATCAGGACGAGCAGTACTTC.

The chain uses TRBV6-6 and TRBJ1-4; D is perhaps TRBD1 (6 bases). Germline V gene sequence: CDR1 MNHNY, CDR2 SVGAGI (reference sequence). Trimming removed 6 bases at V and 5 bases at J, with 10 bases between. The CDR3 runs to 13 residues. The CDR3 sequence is CASRGGGNEKLFF. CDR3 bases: TGTGCCAGCAGGGGAGGGGGGAATGAAAAACTGTTTTTT.

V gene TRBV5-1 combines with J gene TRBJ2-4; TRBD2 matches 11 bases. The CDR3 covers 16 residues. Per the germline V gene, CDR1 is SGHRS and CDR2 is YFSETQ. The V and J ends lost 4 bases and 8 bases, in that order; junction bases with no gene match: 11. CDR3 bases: TGCGCCAGCAGCCTTAGCGGGAGGGAAAGGGCGGACATTCAGTACTTC. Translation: CASSLSGRERADIQYF.

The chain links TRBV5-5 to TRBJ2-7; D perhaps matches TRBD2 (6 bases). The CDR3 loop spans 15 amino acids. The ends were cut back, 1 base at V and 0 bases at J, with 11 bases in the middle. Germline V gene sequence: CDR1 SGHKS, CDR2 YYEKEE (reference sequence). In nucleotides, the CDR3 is TGTGCCAGCAGCTTGCTAGCGACCCGCTCCTACGAGCAGTACTTC. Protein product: CASSLLATRSYEQYF.

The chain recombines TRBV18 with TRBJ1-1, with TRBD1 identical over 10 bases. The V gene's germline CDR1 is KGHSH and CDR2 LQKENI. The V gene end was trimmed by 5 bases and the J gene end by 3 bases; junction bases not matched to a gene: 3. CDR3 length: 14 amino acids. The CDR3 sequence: CASSVDRGHTEAFF. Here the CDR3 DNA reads TGTGCCAGCTCAGTAGACAGGGGGCACACTGAAGCTTTCTTT.

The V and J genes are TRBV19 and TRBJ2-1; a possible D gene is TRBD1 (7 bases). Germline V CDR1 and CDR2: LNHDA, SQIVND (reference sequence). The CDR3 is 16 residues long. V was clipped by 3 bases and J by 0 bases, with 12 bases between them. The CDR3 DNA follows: TGTGCCAGTAGTATGCCGGGGGACAGCTCCTACAATGAGCAGTTCTTC. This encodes CASSMPGDSSYNEQFF. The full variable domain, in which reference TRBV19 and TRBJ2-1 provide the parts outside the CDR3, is DGGITQSPKYLFRKEGQNVTLSCEQNLNHDAMYWYRQDPGQGLRLIYYSQIVNDFQKGDIAEGYSVSREKKESFPLTVTSAQKNPTAFYLCASSMPGDSSYNEQFFGPGTRLTVL.

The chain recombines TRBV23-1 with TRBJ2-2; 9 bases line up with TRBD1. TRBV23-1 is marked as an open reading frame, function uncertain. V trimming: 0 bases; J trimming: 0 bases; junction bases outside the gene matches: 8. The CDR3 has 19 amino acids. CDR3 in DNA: TGCGCCAGCAGTCAATCCGGGACAGGGCTTTTCGCGAACACCGGGGAGCTGTTTTTT. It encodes CASSQSGTGLFANTGELFF.

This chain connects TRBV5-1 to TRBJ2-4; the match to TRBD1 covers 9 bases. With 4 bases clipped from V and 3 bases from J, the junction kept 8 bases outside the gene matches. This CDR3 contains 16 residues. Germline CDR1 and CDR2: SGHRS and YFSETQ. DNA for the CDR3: TGCGCCAGCAGCCCCGGGACAGGGTGGAGCAAAAACATTCAGTACTTC. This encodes CASSPGTGWSKNIQYF.

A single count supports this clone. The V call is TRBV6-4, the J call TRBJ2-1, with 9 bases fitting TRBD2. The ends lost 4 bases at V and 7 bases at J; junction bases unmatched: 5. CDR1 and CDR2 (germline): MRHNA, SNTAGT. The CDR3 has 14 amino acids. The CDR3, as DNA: TGTGCCAGCAGTGTAGCGGGAGAGGGGAATGAGCAGTTCTTC. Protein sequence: CASSVAGEGNEQFF.

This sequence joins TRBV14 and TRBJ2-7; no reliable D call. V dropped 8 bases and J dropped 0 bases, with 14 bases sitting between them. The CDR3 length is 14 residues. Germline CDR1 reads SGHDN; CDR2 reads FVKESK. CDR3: CASATRSGSYEQYF. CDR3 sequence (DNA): TGTGCCAGCGCGACCCGCAGTGGCTCCTACGAGCAGTACTTC. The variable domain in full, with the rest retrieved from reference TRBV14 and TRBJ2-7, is EAGVTQFPSHSVIEKGQTVTLRCDPISGHDNLYWYRRVMGKEIKFLLHFVKESKQDESGMPNNRFLAERTGGTYSTLKVQPAELEDSGVYFCASATRSGSYEQYFGPGTRLTVT.

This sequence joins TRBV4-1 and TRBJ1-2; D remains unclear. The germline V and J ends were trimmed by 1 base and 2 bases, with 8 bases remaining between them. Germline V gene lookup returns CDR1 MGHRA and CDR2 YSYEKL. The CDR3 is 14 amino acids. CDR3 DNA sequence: TGCGCCAGCAGCCAAGTGGGGTACAACTATGGCTACACCTTC. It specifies CASSQVGYNYGYTF.

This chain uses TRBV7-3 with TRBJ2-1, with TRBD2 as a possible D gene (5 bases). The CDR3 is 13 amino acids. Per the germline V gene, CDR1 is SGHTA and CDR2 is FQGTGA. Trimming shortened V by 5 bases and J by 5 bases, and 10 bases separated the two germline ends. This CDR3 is CASSLGLNNEQFF. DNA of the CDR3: TGTGCCAGCAGCCTCGGACTTAACAATGAGCAGTTCTTC.

Written as DNA, the CDR3 is TGTGCCACCGGACAGGCAAGGGGCACAGATACGCAGTATTTT. It translates to CATGQARGTDTQYF. The rearrangement uses TRBV6-5 and TRBJ2-3, with TRBD1 identical over 7 bases. After removal of 10 bases from V and 1 base from J, the junction contained 8 bases not matched to a gene. This CDR3 contains 14 residues. CDR1 and CDR2 from the germline V gene are MNHEY and SVGAGI.